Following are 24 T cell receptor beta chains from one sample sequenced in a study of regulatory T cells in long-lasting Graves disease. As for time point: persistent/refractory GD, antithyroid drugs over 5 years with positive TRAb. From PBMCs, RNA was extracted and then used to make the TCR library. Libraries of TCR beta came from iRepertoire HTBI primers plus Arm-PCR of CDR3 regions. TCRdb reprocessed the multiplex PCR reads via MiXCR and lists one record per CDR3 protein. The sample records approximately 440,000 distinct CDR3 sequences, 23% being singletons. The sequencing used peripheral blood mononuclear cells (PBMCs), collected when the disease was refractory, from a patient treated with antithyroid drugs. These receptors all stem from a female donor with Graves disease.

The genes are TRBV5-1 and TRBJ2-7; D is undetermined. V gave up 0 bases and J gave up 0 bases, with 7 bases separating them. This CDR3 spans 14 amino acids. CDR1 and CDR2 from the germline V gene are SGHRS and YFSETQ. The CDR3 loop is CASSLAATSYEQYF. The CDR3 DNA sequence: TGCGCCAGCAGCTTGGCAGCCACCTCCTACGAGCAGTACTTC.

The CDR3 sequence: CASSLTEGETQYF. In DNA form, the CDR3 reads TGTGCCAGCAGTCTCACAGAGGGGGAGACCCAGTACTTC. The J gene is TRBJ2-5, the V gene TRBV6-1; tentatively, D is TRBD1 or TRBD2 (5 bases each). V was clipped by 5 bases and J by 5 bases, with 12 bases between them. The CDR3 has 13 amino acids. Germline lookup yields CDR1 MNHNS and CDR2 SASEGT.

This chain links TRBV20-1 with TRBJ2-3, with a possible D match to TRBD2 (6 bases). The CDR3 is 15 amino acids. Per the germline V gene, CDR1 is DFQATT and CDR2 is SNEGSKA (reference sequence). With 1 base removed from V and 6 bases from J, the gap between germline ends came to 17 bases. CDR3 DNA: TGCAGTGCTAGAGTGTCGGGAGTCTTTAAGGATACGCAGTATTTT. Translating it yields CSARVSGVFKDTQYF.

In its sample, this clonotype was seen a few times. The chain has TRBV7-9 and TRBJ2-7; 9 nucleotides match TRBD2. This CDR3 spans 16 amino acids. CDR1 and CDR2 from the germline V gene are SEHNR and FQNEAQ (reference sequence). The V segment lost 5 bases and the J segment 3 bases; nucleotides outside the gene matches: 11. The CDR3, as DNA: TGTGCCAGCAGCCCCACAAGCGGGAGGAACCTCTACGAGCAGTACTTC. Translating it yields CASSPTSGRNLYEQYF.

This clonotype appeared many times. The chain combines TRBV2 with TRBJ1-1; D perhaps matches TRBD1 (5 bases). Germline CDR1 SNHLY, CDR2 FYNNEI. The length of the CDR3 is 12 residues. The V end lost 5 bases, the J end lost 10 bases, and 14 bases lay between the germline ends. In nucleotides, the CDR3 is TGTGCCAGCAGTTCAGGGTTACCGGCAGCTTTCTTT. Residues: CASSSGLPAAFF.

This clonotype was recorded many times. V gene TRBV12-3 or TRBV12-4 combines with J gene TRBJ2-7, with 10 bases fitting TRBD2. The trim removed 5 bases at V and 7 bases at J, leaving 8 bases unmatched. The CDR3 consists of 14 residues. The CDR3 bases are TGTGCCAGCAGTACAGCGGGAGGGCCGGGTGAGCAGTACTTC. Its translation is CASSTAGGPGEQYF.

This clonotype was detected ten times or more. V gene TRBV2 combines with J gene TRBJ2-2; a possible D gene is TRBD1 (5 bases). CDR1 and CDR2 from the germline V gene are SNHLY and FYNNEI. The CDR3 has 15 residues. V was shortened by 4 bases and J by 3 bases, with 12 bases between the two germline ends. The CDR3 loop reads CASSGRAEDTGELFF. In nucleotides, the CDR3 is TGTGCCAGCAGTGGCAGGGCAGAGGACACCGGGGAGCTGTTTTTT.

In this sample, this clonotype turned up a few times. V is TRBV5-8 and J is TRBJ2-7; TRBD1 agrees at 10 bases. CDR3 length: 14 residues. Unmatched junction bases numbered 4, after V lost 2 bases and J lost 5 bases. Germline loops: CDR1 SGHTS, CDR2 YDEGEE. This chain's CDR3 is CASSFGGQGNEQYF. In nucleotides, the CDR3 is TGTGCCAGCAGCTTCGGGGGACAGGGGAACGAGCAGTACTTC.

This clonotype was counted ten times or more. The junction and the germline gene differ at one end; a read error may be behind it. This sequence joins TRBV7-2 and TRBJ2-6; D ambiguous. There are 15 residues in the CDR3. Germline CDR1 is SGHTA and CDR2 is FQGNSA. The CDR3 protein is CASSLGSSGANVLTF. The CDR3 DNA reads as TGTGCCAGCAGTTTAGGTTCCAGTGGGGCCAACGTCCTGACTTTC.

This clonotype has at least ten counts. The CDR3 region is CASSSGNYGYTF. CDR3 sequence (DNA): TGTGCCAGCAGTTCAGGAAACTATGGCTACACCTTC. The chain employs TRBV28 and TRBJ1-2; D is ambiguous. Germline V lookup: CDR1 MDHEN, CDR2 SYDVKM. The CDR3 covers 12 residues. V was pared by 4 bases and J by 2 bases, with 5 bases between.

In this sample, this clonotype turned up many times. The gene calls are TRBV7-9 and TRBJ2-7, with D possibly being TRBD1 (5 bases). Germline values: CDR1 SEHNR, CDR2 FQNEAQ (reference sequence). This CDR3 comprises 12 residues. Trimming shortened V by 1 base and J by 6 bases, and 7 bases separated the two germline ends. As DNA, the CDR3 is TGTGCCAGCAGCTTAGTAGGGGTCGAGCAGTACTTC. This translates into CASSLVGVEQYF.

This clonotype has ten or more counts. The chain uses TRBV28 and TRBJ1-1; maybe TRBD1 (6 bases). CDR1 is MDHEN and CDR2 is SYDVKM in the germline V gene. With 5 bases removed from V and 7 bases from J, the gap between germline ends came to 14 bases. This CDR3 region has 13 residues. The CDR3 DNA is TGTGCCAGCAGTACGCGCGGACAGATTGAAGCTTTCTTT. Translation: CASSTRGQIEAFF. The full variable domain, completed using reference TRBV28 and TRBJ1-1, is DVKVTQSSRYLVKRTGEKVFLECVQDMDHENMFWYRQDPGLGLRLIYFSYDVKMKEKGDIPEGYSVSREKKERFSLILESASTNQTSMYLCASSTRGQIEAFFGQGTRLTVV.

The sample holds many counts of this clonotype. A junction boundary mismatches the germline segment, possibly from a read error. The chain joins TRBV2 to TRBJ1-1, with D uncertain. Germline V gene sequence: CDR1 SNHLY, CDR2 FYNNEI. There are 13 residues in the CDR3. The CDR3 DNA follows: TGTGCCATCAGTCCGGACTGGAACACTGAAGCTTTCTTT. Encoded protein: CAISPDWNTEAFF. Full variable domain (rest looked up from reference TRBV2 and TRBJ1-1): EPEVTQTPSHQVTQMGQEVILRCVPISNHLYFYWYRQILGQKVEFLVSFYNNEISEKSEIFDDQFSVERPDGSNFTLKIRSTKLEDSAMYFCAISPDWNTEAFFGQGTRLTVV.

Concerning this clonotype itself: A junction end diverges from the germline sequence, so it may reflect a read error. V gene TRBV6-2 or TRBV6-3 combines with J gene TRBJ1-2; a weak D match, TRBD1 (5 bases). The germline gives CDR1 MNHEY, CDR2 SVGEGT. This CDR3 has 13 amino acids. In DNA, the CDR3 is TGTGCCAGCAGTTACGGGACGCCCTATAGCTACACCTTC. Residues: CASSYGTPYSYTF.

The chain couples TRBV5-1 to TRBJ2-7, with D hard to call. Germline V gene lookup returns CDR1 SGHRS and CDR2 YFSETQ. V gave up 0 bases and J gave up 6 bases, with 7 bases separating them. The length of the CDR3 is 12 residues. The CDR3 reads CASSLGASEQYF. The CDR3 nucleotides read TGCGCCAGCAGCTTGGGAGCTAGCGAGCAGTACTTC.

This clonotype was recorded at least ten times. CDR3 nucleotide sequence: TGTGCCATCAGCTCCGGGAGGGCCCATTACGAGCAGTACTTC. This encodes CAISSGRAHYEQYF. The V and J genes are TRBV10-3 and TRBJ2-7; the match to TRBD2 covers 8 bases. V shed 6 bases and J 4 bases; nucleotides not matched to a gene: 8. CDR3 length: 14 amino acids. Germline values: CDR1 ENHRY, CDR2 SYGVKD.

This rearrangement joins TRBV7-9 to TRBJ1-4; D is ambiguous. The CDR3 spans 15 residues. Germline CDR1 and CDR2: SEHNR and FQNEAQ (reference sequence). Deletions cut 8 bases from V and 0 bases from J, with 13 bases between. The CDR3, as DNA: TGTGCCAGCGTCCCAGGTTCTGCAACTAATGAAAAACTGTTTTTT. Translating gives CASVPGSATNEKLFF.

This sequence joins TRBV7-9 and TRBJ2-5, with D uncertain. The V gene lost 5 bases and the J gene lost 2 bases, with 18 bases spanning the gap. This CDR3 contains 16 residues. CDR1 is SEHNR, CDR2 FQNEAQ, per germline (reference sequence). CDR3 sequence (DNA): TGTGCCAGCAGCCACGAATATAACTGGATTCAAGAGACCCAGTACTTC. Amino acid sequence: CASSHEYNWIQETQYF.

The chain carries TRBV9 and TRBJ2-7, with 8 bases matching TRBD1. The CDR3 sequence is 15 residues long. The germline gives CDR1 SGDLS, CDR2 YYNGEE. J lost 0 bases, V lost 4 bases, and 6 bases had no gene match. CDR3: CASSSGQGGSYEQYF. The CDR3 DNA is TGTGCCAGCAGCTCAGGACAGGGCGGCTCCTACGAGCAGTACTTC.

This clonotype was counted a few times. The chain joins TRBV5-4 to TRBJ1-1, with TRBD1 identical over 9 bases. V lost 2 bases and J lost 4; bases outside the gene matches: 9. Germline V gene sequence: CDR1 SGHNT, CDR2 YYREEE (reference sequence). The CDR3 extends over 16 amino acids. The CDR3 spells CASSLGTGHMSTEAFF. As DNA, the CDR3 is TGTGCCAGCAGCTTAGGGACAGGGCACATGAGCACTGAAGCTTTCTTT.

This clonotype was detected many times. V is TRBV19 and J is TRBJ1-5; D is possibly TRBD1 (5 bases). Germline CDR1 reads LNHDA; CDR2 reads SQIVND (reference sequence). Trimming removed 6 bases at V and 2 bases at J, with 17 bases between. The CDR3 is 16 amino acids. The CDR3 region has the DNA TGTGCCAGTAGCCTTACGGGCCTAGGGGGCAATCAGCCCCAGCATTTT. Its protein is CASSLTGLGGNQPQHF.

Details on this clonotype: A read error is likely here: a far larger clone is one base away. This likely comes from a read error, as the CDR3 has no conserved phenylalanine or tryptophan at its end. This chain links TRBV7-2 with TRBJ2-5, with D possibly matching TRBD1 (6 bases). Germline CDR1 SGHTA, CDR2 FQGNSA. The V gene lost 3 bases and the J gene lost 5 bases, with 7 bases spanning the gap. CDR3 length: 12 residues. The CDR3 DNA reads TGTGCCAGCAGCTTTACAGGGGAGACCCAGTACTCC. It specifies CASSFTGETQYS.

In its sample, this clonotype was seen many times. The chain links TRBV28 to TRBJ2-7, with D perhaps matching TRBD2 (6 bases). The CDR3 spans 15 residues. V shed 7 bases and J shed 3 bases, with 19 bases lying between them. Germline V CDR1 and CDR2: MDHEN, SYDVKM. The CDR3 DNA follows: TGTGCCAGCACCTCCGATAGGCGGGGAAGCTACGAGCAGTACTTC. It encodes CASTSDRRGSYEQYF.

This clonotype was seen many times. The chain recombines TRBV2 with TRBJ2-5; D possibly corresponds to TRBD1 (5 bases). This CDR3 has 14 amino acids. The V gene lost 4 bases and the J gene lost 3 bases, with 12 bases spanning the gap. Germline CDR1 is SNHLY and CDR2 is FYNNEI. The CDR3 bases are TGTGCCAGCAGTGTCAGGACAAATGAAGAGACCCAGTACTTC. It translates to CASSVRTNEETQYF.